What follows are 24 T cell receptor beta chains derived from one specimen sequenced in a study of cytotoxic CD8 clonotypes in ibrutinib-treated CLL. TCRdb's table, derived via immunoSEQ multiplex PCR, lists solely in-frame clones and lacks some. The sample has nearly 300,000 clones; less than 85% are singletons. Sequencing used PBMCs, obtained at disease progression, from a patient treated with ibrutinib. These receptors all come from a human donor with chronic lymphocytic leukemia.

The chain uses TRBV7-2 and TRBJ2-7; no clear D. CDR3 length equals 15 residues. Germline lookup yields CDR1 SGHTA and CDR2 FQGNSA. V was shortened by 1 base and J by 2 bases, with 12 bases between the two germline ends. CDR3 nucleotides: TGTGCCAGCAGCTTAGTCGAGACGGGTACCTACGAGCAGTACTTC. Amino acids: CASSLVETGTYEQYF.

J is TRBJ1-4 and V is TRBV4-1; TRBD1 matches at 7 bases. Per the germline V gene, CDR1 is MGHRA and CDR2 is YSYEKL. The V and J ends lost 5 bases and 5 bases, in that order; junction bases with no gene match: 8. This CDR3 is built from 15 residues. CDR3 nucleotide sequence: TGCGCCAGCAGCAAGACAGGGCTCTTGAATGAAAAACTGTTTTTT. Its translation: CASSKTGLLNEKLFF.

As DNA, the CDR3 is TGTGCCAGTAGTATCGACGGGACCGGGTCCTACGAGCAGTACTTC. Residues: CASSIDGTGSYEQYF. This chain joins TRBV19 and TRBJ2-7, with D perhaps given as TRBD1 or TRBD2 (5 bases each). With 3 bases removed from V and 1 base from J, the gap between germline ends came to 13 bases. CDR3 length equals 15 residues. Per germline, CDR1 LNHDA and CDR2 SQIVND (reference sequence).

The CDR3 is CASSQRDRNTGELFF. The CDR3 DNA reads as TGCGCCAGCAGCCAACGGGACAGGAACACCGGGGAGCTGTTTTTT. The chain is built from TRBV4-1 and TRBJ2-2; 7 positions match TRBD1. Germline lookup yields CDR1 MGHRA and CDR2 YSYEKL. This CDR3 region has 15 residues. After removal of 2 bases from V and 1 base from J, the junction contained 1 base not matched to a gene.

The chain links TRBV29-1 to TRBJ2-3; the D gene is possibly TRBD1 (6 bases). Germline V gene lookup returns CDR1 SQVTM and CDR2 ANQGSEA. CDR3 length: 15 amino acids. Trimming shortened V by 6 bases and J by 4 bases, and 20 bases separated the two germline ends. CDR3 coding DNA: TGCAGCGTAAACAGGGTCGGAGGACGGGCAGATACGCAGTATTTT. Amino acids: CSVNRVGGRADTQYF.

This chain joins TRBV4-1 and TRBJ2-1; tentatively, D is TRBD2 (6 bases). Germline V gene data show CDR1 as MGHRA and CDR2 as YSYEKL. V was shortened by 3 bases and J by 7 bases, with 10 bases between the two germline ends. The CDR3 runs to 13 residues. The CDR3 here is CASSQGLFNEQFF. The CDR3 nucleotides are TGCGCCAGCAGCCAGGGACTGTTTAATGAGCAGTTCTTC.

The sample holds a few counts of this clone. This rearrangement joins TRBV6-4 to TRBJ1-2; 9 bases agree with TRBD1. The V gene end was trimmed by 6 bases and the J gene end by 2 bases; junction bases not matched to a gene: 4. Per germline, CDR1 MRHNA and CDR2 SNTAGT. The CDR3 extends over 14 amino acids. CDR3 in amino acids: CASRGQGSNYGYTF. CDR3 bases: TGTGCCAGCAGGGGACAGGGATCGAACTATGGCTACACCTTC.

This chain joins TRBV15 and TRBJ1-5, with D hard to call. The V and J ends lost 6 bases and 5 bases respectively, with 14 bases between them. The CDR3 has 14 amino acids. CDR1 LNHNV and CDR2 YYDKDF come from the germline V gene (reference sequence). The CDR3 sequence is CATRKRFYDQPQHF. CDR3 bases: TGTGCCACCAGGAAAAGGTTTTATGATCAGCCCCAGCATTTT. Based on the CDR3 plus reference TRBV15 and TRBJ1-5, the full variable domain is DAMVIQNPRYQVTQFGKPVTLSCSQTLNHNVMYWYQQKSSQAPKLLFHYYDKDFNNEADTPDNFQSRRPNTSFCFLDIRSPGLGDTAMYLCATRKRFYDQPQHFGDGTRLSIL.

This rearrangement joins TRBV9 to TRBJ2-3; D possibly corresponds to TRBD1 (6 bases). Germline V gene lookup returns CDR1 SGDLS and CDR2 YYNGEE. CDR3 size: 15 residues. Deletions cut 0 bases from V and 2 bases from J, with 10 bases between. In DNA form, the CDR3 reads TGTGCCAGCAGCGTAGAAGGACAGATCACAGATACGCAGTATTTT. Protein product: CASSVEGQITDTQYF.

The rearrangement links TRBV9 to TRBJ2-1, with D possibly matching TRBD2 (6 bases). CDR1 and CDR2 from the germline V gene are SGDLS and YYNGEE. The V and J ends lost 3 bases and 2 bases respectively, with 12 bases between them. The CDR3 sequence is 15 residues long. The CDR3 is CASSGGGNAYNEQFF. The CDR3, as DNA: TGTGCCAGCAGCGGAGGCGGGAATGCCTACAATGAGCAGTTCTTC.

The chain uses TRBV4-3 and TRBJ2-1; TRBD2 might be the D (6 bases). Germline V gives CDR1 LGHNA, CDR2 YSLEER. The CDR3 spans 14 residues. V was shortened by 0 bases and J by 8 bases, with 11 bases between the two germline ends. The CDR3 nucleotides read TGCGCCAGCAGCCAAGATGCGGGAAGGGATGAGCAGTTCTTC. Protein product: CASSQDAGRDEQFF.

This chain connects TRBV5-4 to TRBJ2-3, with TRBD2 matching 8 bases. CDR3 length: 13 residues. Germline assignment: CDR1 SGHNT and CDR2 YYREEE (reference sequence). V shed 7 bases, J shed 7 bases, and the junction held 8 bases outside the gene matches. In DNA form, the CDR3 reads TGTGCCAGCGGACGGGAGGGCCGGCATACGCAGTATTTT. Translating gives CASGREGRHTQYF.

This clone was seen just once. The chain carries TRBV2 and TRBJ2-7; D could derive from TRBD1 or TRBD2 (6 bases each). V was clipped by 6 bases and J by 7 bases, with 28 bases between them. Germline V gives CDR1 SNHLY, CDR2 FYNNEI. The CDR3 is 17 residues long. CDR3 DNA sequence: TGTGCCAGCAGCACGTTCCCTTCACAGTGGGGGGCTAATGAGCAGTACTTC. Amino acid sequence: CASSTFPSQWGANEQYF. The full variable domain, completed using reference TRBV2 and TRBJ2-7, is EPEVTQTPSHQVTQMGQEVILRCVPISNHLYFYWYRQILGQKVEFLVSFYNNEISEKSEIFDDQFSVERPDGSNFTLKIRSTKLEDSAMYFCASSTFPSQWGANEQYFGPGTRLTVT.

V is TRBV7-9 and J is TRBJ2-1, with D unclear. Trimming pared 6 bases from V and 5 bases from J, leaving 11 bases between. CDR3 length: 13 amino acids. From germline, CDR1 is SEHNR and CDR2 FQNEAQ (reference sequence). For the CDR3, the DNA is TGTGCCAGCAGGGAACTCAGAAACAATGAGCAGTTCTTC. Translated, it gives CASRELRNNEQFF.

J is TRBJ2-7 and V is TRBV9; 8 positions agree with TRBD1. The germline gives CDR1 SGDLS, CDR2 YYNGEE. The J segment lost 9 bases and the V segment lost 0 bases, leaving 8 bases of the junction unmatched. This CDR3 contains 14 residues. The CDR3 reads CASSVGSGGARQYF. As DNA, the CDR3 is TGTGCCAGCAGCGTAGGGTCAGGGGGCGCGAGGCAGTACTTC.

The chain couples TRBV9 to TRBJ2-3; 9 nucleotides align to TRBD2. Trimming removed 0 bases from V and 4 bases from J; junction bases left unmatched: 9. In germline, CDR1 is SGDLS, CDR2 YYNGEE. This CDR3 comprises 17 residues. For the CDR3, the DNA is TGTGCCAGCAGCGTAGGGCAGTCTAGCGGGACCTCAGATACGCAGTATTTT. Its protein product is CASSVGQSSGTSDTQYF.

V gene TRBV5-1 combines with J gene TRBJ1-4; D is uncertain. Looked up from germline, CDR1 is SGHRS and CDR2 is YFSETQ. CDR3 length: 14 amino acids. Trimming shortened V by 3 bases and J by 6 bases, and 12 bases separated the two germline ends. Here the CDR3 DNA reads TGCGCCAGCAGCTACACAGCGACGCATGAAAAACTGTTTTTT. It is translated as CASSYTATHEKLFF.

The V and J genes are TRBV5-1 and TRBJ2-2; possible D gene TRBD2, 5 bases. The CDR3 has 14 amino acids. V shed 4 bases and J shed 7 bases, with 14 bases lying between them. The germline gives CDR1 SGHRS, CDR2 YFSETQ. CDR3 region: CASSTRNRDGELFF. Here the CDR3 DNA reads TGCGCCAGCAGCACCCGGAACCGGGACGGGGAGCTGTTTTTT.

The rearrangement uses TRBV10-2 and TRBJ2-7; 8 bases line up with TRBD2. J lost 2 bases, V lost 10 bases, and 19 bases had no gene match. Germline assignment: CDR1 WSHSY and CDR2 SAAADI. The CDR3 is 17 residues long. DNA for the CDR3: TGCGCCACCTCCAGACCGACACCGGGACTAGGGGCCTACGAGCAGTACTTC. Translation gives CATSRPTPGLGAYEQYF.

The chain employs TRBV6-6 and TRBJ2-7, with D uncertain. The length of the CDR3 is 11 residues. Looked up from germline, CDR1 is MNHNY and CDR2 is SVGAGI (reference sequence). The V gene lost 5 bases and the J gene lost 4 bases, with 6 bases spanning the gap. The DNA for the CDR3 is TGTGCCAGCAGTAAACAGTACGAGCAGTACTTC. Translated: CASSKQYEQYF.

This clone has more than one count but fewer than ten. V gene TRBV7-3 combines with J gene TRBJ2-1, with TRBD1 matching over 7 bases. Germline CDR1 SGHTA, CDR2 FQGTGA. After removal of 5 bases from V and 10 bases from J, the junction contained 14 bases not matched to a gene. This CDR3 has 15 amino acids. CDR3 amino acids: CASSPGQATRGEQFF. In DNA form, the CDR3 reads TGTGCCAGCAGCCCCGGACAGGCTACCAGGGGGGAGCAGTTCTTC. The complete variable domain, with remaining parts taken from reference TRBV7-3 and TRBJ2-1, reads GAGVSQTPSNKVTEKGKYVELRCDPISGHTALYWYRQSLGQGPEFLIYFQGTGAADDSGLPNDRFFAVRPEGSVSTLKIQRTERGDSAVYLCASSPGQATRGEQFFGPGTRLTVL.

The chain uses TRBV5-1 and TRBJ2-6; D remains unclear. Per the germline V gene, CDR1 is SGHRS and CDR2 is YFSETQ. The V end lost 0 bases, the J end lost 1 base, and 5 bases lay between the germline ends. This CDR3 is built from 15 residues. CDR3 region: CASSLAWSGANVLTF. In DNA, the CDR3 is TGCGCCAGCAGCTTGGCCTGGTCTGGGGCCAACGTCCTGACTTTC.

The rearrangement uses TRBV7-9 and TRBJ2-7; perhaps TRBD2 as D (6 bases). Between the trimmed V and J ends, which lost 0 bases and 7 bases, there was a span of 25 bases. The CDR3 has 18 amino acids. Germline CDR1 SEHNR, CDR2 FQNEAQ (reference sequence). CDR3 coding DNA: TGTGCCAGCAGCTTAGCGCGAGTAGGGCAGCGGGCCGGGGGAGAGCAGTACTTC. Translating it yields CASSLARVGQRAGGEQYF.

This rearrangement joins TRBV27 to TRBJ2-3; perhaps TRBD2 as D (5 bases). Trimming removed 7 bases at V and 0 bases at J, with 23 bases between. The V gene's germline CDR1 is MNHEY and CDR2 SMNVEV (reference sequence). There are 18 residues in the CDR3. The CDR3 nucleotides are TGTGCCAGCACCCCGAGGGCGCGGCGGTCAGTTAGCACAGATACGCAGTATTTT. Translating gives CASTPRARRSVSTDTQYF.